These T cell receptor beta chains were read from a single sample in a study of blood T cells in healthy people across ages. From the 5' RACE reads, TCRdb called clonotypes with MiXCR, one entry per CDR3 protein. This table holds 450,000 to 700,000 distinct CDR3 sequences, about 25% found once. The sequenced sample was blood. The receptors stem from a woman between 70 and 85 years old in good health. The CDR3 runs from the conserved cysteine through the conserved F or W. A D gene is named only where the DNA matches it firmly. Clone size is shown for a subset of rows, as once, few, many or a class of expanded clone.

few,TRBV11-2,NA,TRBJ2-5,CASSSRTDQETQYF,TGTGCCAGCAGCTCGCGGACAGACCAAGAGACCCAGTACTTC
NA,TRBV9,TRBD1,TRBJ1-2,CASSVDLWTGDGYTF,TGTGCCAGCAGCGTAGATTTGTGGACAGGGGATGGCTACACCTTC
NA,TRBV7-2,TRBD2,TRBJ2-1,CASSYRGERGRSSYNEQFF,TGTGCCAGCAGCTACCGGGGCGAGCGGGGCCGGAGCTCCTACAATGAGCAGTTCTTC
few,TRBV3-1,TRBD2,TRBJ2-5,CASSLRTSGEEETQYF,TGTGCCAGCAGCCTTCGGACTAGCGGAGAAGAAGAGACCCAGTACTTC
many,TRBV12-3/TRBV12-4,TRBD2,TRBJ2-1,CASSISGDRTNEQFF,TGTGCCAGCAGTATTAGCGGGGACCGTACAAATGAGCAGTTCTTC
NA,TRBV6-2/TRBV6-3,TRBD2,TRBJ2-5,CASSYPAGGGETQYF,TGTGCCAGCAGTTACCCAGCGGGGGGTGGAGAGACCCAGTACTTC
NA,TRBV29-1,NA,TRBJ2-3,CSVELGPDTQYF,TGCAGCGTTGAGCTGGGCCCAGATACGCAGTATTTT
NA,TRBV5-1,NA,TRBJ2-5,CASSPGDYYNERFF,TGCGCCAGCAGCCCAGGGGACTACTACAATGAGCGGTTCTTC
few,TRBV4-1,NA,TRBJ2-3,CASSQGYGGLTQYF,TGCGCCAGCAGCCAAGGGTACGGAGGGTTAACGCAGTATTTT
NA,TRBV10-3,NA,TRBJ2-1,CAISESAYNEQFF,TGTGCCATCAGTGAATCAGCATACAATGAGCAGTTCTTC